Included here is one TCR beta chain sequence, with context. Its cognate antigen is unknown. One end of the junction fails to match germline, which may point to a read error. The second PCR ran roughly 7 to 12 cycles with a sample-barcoded 5' primer and J-beta primers. MiXCR was run by TCRdb on the 5' RACE reads, yielding one entry per CDR3 protein. The sample yields a few hundred thousand distinct CDR3 sequences, 45% to 65% seen once. CDR1 is SGHAT, CDR2 FQDESV, per germline (reference sequence). The CDR3 loop spans 14 amino acids. The sample is drawn from a study of blood T cells in healthy people across ages. Study-level information: When template switching was applied, about one barcoded beta molecule was captured per two T cells. Study results and caveats: Older individuals had lower TCR beta diversity per million T cells (the decline was roughly linear). Compared with aged donors, long-lived donors showed fewer expanded clones, suggesting selection.

Each sample yielded at least 6 million isolated PBMCs. This chain uses TRBV11-1 with TRBJ2-5; perhaps TRBD2 as D (5 bases). This clonotype was sampled from a man in his sixties in good health. The sequenced material came from blood. The CDR3 DNA sequence: TGTGCCTGCAGCTTAATGCGGGCCGACAATGAGCAGTACTTC. Its protein is CACSLMRADNEQYF.